The following is a TCR beta chain sequence with its context. The clone's antigen remains unknown. No per-base quality is available; no much larger clone lies one base away. This entry belongs to a study of memory CD4+ T cells and cytomegalovirus serostatus (dated by TCRdb to between 2019 and 2020). In the study overall: The cohort comprised 35 or so healthy Belgian adults, 9 CMV seropositive and 24 CMV seronegative. To replicate a published TCR-based CMV serostatus classifier, the study sequenced CD4+ memory TCRbeta repertoires from a Belgian cohort whose cytomegalovirus serostatus was known.

General findings and caveats noted by the study authors: CMV serostatus prediction reached a median bootstrapped AUC of approximately 0.96 with the original framework and about 0.93 with a US-trained random forest. On the Belgian cohort, the classifier built on the original framework reached a median bootstrapped AUC of almost 0.96, with a 95% CI of 0.76-1.00. Among the 150 or so previously reported CMV-associated TCRbeta sequences, 60 to 85 showed up in the CD4+ memory repertoires, with each one found in between one and five individuals. The results were read as suggesting that the CMV-associated TCR signature is, for the most part, present in the CD4+ memory repertoire. Unlike the original study, which covered naive and memory CD4+ and CD8+ populations, the Belgian study sequenced only CD4+CD45RO+ memory cells.

The V end loses 4 bases and the J end loses 3 bases, and a stretch of 19 bases separates them. The CDR3 contains 17 residues, cysteine and phenylalanine counted. Just CDR3 DNA is preserved here, 51 bases in frame from base 1. CDR1 MNHNS and CDR2 SASEGT were looked up in the germline V gene. The Quick-DNA Microprep Kit was used to extract genomic DNA from the sorted cells. Amplification of TCRbeta DNA was done with the immunoSEQ hsTCRbeta kit, following the protocol from the manufacturer. An Illumina MiSeq instrument was used to sequence the TCRbeta libraries. Per the source publication's procedure: Removing out-of-frame sequences left under 2.5 million distinct TCRbeta sequences, an average of approximately 61,000 per individual. Each individual was scored using the number of 160 or so previously reported CMV-associated TCRbeta sequences that the individual carried and the total number of productive distinct TCRbeta sequences. A beta-binomial model was reimplemented in Python, and random forests from scikit-learn, run with default parameters, were trained on data from the US cohort. Classifier performance on the Belgian cohort was reported as the median AUC with percentile confidence intervals calculated over 10,000 bootstrap iterations. This is the immuneACCESS table as TCRdb keeps it, with only in-frame sequences that have V and J called. A part of the clones is gone; compared with another copy, unresolved V genes explain less than half, and the rest is unexplained. The DNA was the basis for D and trimming; V, J and clone size are from that table. Present in this sample are about 60,000 clones, roughly 80% of which were seen just once. The ten largest clones capture about 0.82% of the sample.

A FACSAria II was used to sort memory CD4+ T cells, defined as single viable CD3+CD4+CD8-CD45RO+ cells. CMV serostatus was determined with a Roche Elecsys assay detecting serum IgG against CMV pp150, pp28, p38 and p52. Following thawing, total CD4+ T cells were enriched through positive selection using CD4 magnetic microbeads. The samples came from a separate study whose specific focus was interrogating the CD4+ T cell memory repertoire. Peripheral blood mononuclear cells were isolated and cryopreserved following standard operating procedures; serum was stored at -80 °C. The staining used CD3-PerCP (BW264/56), CD4-APC (RPA-T4), CD45RO-PE (UCHT1) and CD8-Pacific Orange (3B5) antibodies, and Sytox blue was used to exclude non-viable cells.

Recombination joined TRBV6-1 with TRBJ1-5; no D gene is confidently identified. The source is an adult in good health and CMV-seronegative. Sequencing was performed on memory CD4+ T cells from blood. The DNA is TGTGCCAGCAGTGGCTCTAGGCAGCTACCTATCAATCAGCCCCAGCATTTT. Its amino acids are CASSGSRQLPINQPQHF.